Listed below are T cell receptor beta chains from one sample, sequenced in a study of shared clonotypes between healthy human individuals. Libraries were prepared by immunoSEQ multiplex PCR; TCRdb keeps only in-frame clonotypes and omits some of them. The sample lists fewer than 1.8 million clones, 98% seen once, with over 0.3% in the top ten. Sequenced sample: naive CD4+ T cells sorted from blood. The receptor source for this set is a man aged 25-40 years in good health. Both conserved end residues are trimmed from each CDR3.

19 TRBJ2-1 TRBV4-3 ASSQPTGGPTSVSSYNEQF
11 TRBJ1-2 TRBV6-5 ASRTGTALGYT
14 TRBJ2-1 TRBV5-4 ASSTGFASSYNEQF
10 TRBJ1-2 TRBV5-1 ASSLQENGYT
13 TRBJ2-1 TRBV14 ASSQVWLAGNEQF
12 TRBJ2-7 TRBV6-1 ASSESATAYEQY
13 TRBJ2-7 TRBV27 ASSPRTGEIGEQY
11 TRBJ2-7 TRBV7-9 ASSFSRGYEQY
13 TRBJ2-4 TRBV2 ASTQGRLAKNIQY
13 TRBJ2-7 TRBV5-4 ASSTPRQGTVEQY
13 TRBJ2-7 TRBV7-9 ASSSTGTGVHEQY
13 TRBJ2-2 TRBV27 ASSFLAGAAGELF
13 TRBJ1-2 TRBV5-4 ASSLEGGAFYGYT
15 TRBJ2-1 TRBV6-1 ASSEEASGSIDNEQF
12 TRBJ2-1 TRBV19 ASRVRGSYNEQF
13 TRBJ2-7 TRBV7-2 ASSPGLAGIYEQY
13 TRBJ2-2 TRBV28 ASRGQAQRTGELF
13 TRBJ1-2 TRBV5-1 ASSKGTGIGGGYT
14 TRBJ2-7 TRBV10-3 AISDRRGDSSYEQY
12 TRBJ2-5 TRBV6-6 ASTRTGGRETQY
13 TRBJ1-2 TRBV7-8 ASSPAGTGRNGYT
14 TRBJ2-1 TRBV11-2 ASSLSGLAGVNEQF
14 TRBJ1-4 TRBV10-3 AISAGGGKLGEKLF
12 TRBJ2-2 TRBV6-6 ASRPTGGPGELF
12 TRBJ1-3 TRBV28 ASSGRNSGNTIY
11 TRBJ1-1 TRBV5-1 ASSLATDREAF
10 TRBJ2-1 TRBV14 ASSHPSGAQF
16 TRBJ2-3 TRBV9 ASSVALAGPLLRDTQY